What follows describes a single T cell receptor (beta chain). The data derive from a study of blood T cell repertoires in COVID-19. Study-level background: Acute and convalescent COVID-19 specimens originated in the United States, Italy and Spain.

Deletions cut 5 bases from V and 3 bases from J, with 14 bases between. Germline V gene data show CDR1 as PRHDT and CDR2 as FYEKMQ (reference sequence). The CDR3 length is 15 residues. In the original workflow: From reference gene primer amplification, estimates of nucleated cell counts were derived. Profiled with immunoSEQ multiplex PCR; TCRdb holds only in-frame clones, not every one. V and J calls and clone size follow that table, whereas D and trimming were derived from the DNA. Among fewer than 500,000 clones listed, about 85% were seen once. In terms of age and location, participants ranged from roughly 18 to 95 years and lived in under 30 US areas. Membership in each cohort depended on participant-reported clinical history.

The source material was PBMCs or T cells enriched from blood (not recorded which). This clonotype originated in a woman in her late teens or twenties with acute COVID-19. This chain joins TRBV13 and TRBJ2-1, with no clear D. The CDR3 sequence is CASSHPVAVYNEQFF. In nucleotides, the CDR3 is TGTGCCAGCAGCCACCCTGTCGCAGTCTACAATGAGCAGTTCTTC.